These 16 T cell receptor beta chains originate from one sample sequenced in a study of long-term antiretroviral therapy in people with HIV. They ran version v3.0 of the immunoSEQ assay at survey level. Profiled with immunoSEQ multiplex PCR; TCRdb holds only in-frame clones, not every one. The repertoire holds over 8,500 clones, around three quarters seen once, with under 20% in the top ten. The sample was unsorted PBMCs, taken at the start of antiretroviral therapy, before treatment. The receptors were gathered from a young man with HIV.

The V and J genes are TRBV7-9 and TRBJ1-5; a weak D match, TRBD1 (5 bases). The V end lost 3 bases, the J end lost 6 bases, and 9 bases lay between the germline ends. Germline lookup yields CDR1 SEHNR and CDR2 FQNEAQ (reference sequence). The length of the CDR3 is 13 residues. CDR3 sequence (DNA): TGTGCCAGCAGCTTCCAGGGTACTCAGCCCCAGCATTTT. This encodes CASSFQGTQPQHF.

V is TRBV7-2 and J is TRBJ1-5, with a tentative D call TRBD1 (6 bases). CDR1 is SGHTA and CDR2 is FQGNSA in the germline V gene. CDR3 length equals 12 residues. The V end was cut by 2 bases, the J end by 9 bases, with 8 bases between. The CDR3 nucleotides read TGTGCCAGCAGCTTACTCAGGGGGCCCCAGCATTTT. Translated, it gives CASSLLRGPQHF. The full variable domain, with the rest looked up from reference TRBV7-2 and TRBJ1-5, is GAGVSQSPSNKVTEKGKDVELRCDPISGHTALYWYRQSLGQGLEFLIYFQGNSAPDKSGLPSDRFSAERTGGSVSTLTIQRTQQEDSAVYLCASSLLRGPQHFGDGTRLSIL.

The CDR3 DNA is TGTGCCAGCAGTTCCCAGGAACACACTGAAGCTTTCTTT. It codes for CASSSQEHTEAFF. The chain carries TRBV7-9 and TRBJ1-1; D remains ambiguous. V lost 6 bases and J lost 3, with 11 bases in between. Germline assignment: CDR1 SEHNR and CDR2 FQNEAQ (reference sequence). This CDR3 contains 13 residues.

The V and J genes are TRBV5-4 and TRBJ1-2, with D uncertain. Germline CDR1 and CDR2: SGHNT and YYREEE (reference sequence). The CDR3 consists of 13 residues. Trimming cost V 0 bases and J 2 bases, with 5 bases left between them. The DNA of the CDR3 is TGTGCCAGCAGCTTGGACACCAACTATGGCTACACCTTC. Translating it yields CASSLDTNYGYTF.

V usage is TRBV19 and J usage is TRBJ1-5; tentative D call: TRBD1 (5 bases). The V end lost 5 bases, the J end lost 3 bases, and 8 bases lay between the germline ends. Germline V CDR1 and CDR2: LNHDA, SQIVND (reference sequence). The CDR3 runs 13 residues. CDR3 DNA: TGTGCCAGTAGTGACAGAGCCAATCAGCCCCAGCATTTT. This gives the protein CASSDRANQPQHF.

The CDR3 DNA sequence: TGTGCCAGCATAATGGGGGCGGAAGGCTACACCTTC. As protein: CASIMGAEGYTF. The V call is TRBV6-1, the J call TRBJ1-2; possibly TRBD1 for D (6 bases). This CDR3 comprises 12 residues. V was clipped by 7 bases and J by 8 bases, with 14 bases between them. Germline V gene lookup returns CDR1 MNHNS and CDR2 SASEGT.

CDR3 sequence: CASSSAGDSTYEQYF. CDR3 nucleotide sequence: TGTGCCAGCAGTTCAGCGGGAGACTCCACCTACGAGCAGTACTTC. This chain connects TRBV27 to TRBJ2-7, with 8 bases that match TRBD2. The length of the CDR3 is 15 residues. Trimming at V came to 4 bases and at J to 2 bases, leaving 7 bases not matched to a gene. The germline gives CDR1 MNHEY, CDR2 SMNVEV (reference sequence).

This chain links TRBV11-2 with TRBJ1-3, with D unclear. This CDR3 comprises 14 residues. CDR1 and CDR2 from the germline V gene are SGHAT and FQNNGV. V lost 3 bases and J lost 2, with 8 bases in between. CDR3 DNA sequence: TGTGCCAGCAGCTTGGGGTCGCCTGGAAACACCATATATTTT. Protein sequence: CASSLGSPGNTIYF.

The chain employs TRBV27 and TRBJ1-1, with D hard to call. This CDR3 has 13 residues. V lost 5 bases and J lost 0, with 7 bases in between. Germline V lookup: CDR1 MNHEY, CDR2 SMNVEV (reference sequence). The CDR3 loop reads CASSKTLNTEAFF. In DNA form, the CDR3 reads TGTGCCAGCAGTAAAACTTTGAACACTGAAGCTTTCTTT.

V is TRBV6-6 and J is TRBJ2-2; 10 nucleotides agree with TRBD2. CDR3 size: 14 residues. Germline V gives CDR1 MNHNY, CDR2 SVGAGI (reference sequence). After removal of 7 bases from V and 6 bases from J, the junction contained 5 bases not matched to a gene. The CDR3 DNA sequence: TGTGCCAGCATCCCGGGACTAGCGTCCGGGGAGCTGTTTTTT. Translated: CASIPGLASGELFF.

The J gene is TRBJ2-7, the V gene TRBV30; possibly TRBD1 for D (6 bases). V was trimmed by 1 base and J by 7 bases, leaving 14 bases between them. Germline CDR1 GTSNPN, CDR2 SVGIG (reference sequence). The CDR3 spans 13 residues. Here the CDR3 DNA reads TGTGCCTGGAGTGCCCCCGGACAGTTTGAGCAGTACTTC. Amino acid sequence: CAWSAPGQFEQYF.

This sequence joins TRBV27 and TRBJ1-5; 9 bases agree with TRBD1. The CDR3 contains 14 residues. Germline V gene data show CDR1 as MNHEY and CDR2 as SMNVEV (reference sequence). Trimming cost V 4 bases and J 6 bases; bases outside gene matches: 4. DNA of the CDR3: TGTGCCAGCAGTTCGGGGACAGGGTTTCAGCCCCAGCATTTT. This codes for CASSSGTGFQPQHF.

The chain uses TRBV27 and TRBJ2-7; 8 bases line up with TRBD2. The CDR3 has 15 amino acids. Germline CDR1 MNHEY, CDR2 SMNVEV (reference sequence). Germline trimming cut 6 bases from V and 4 bases from J; bases unmatched to any gene: 11. The CDR3 loop reads CASSTSRGLDYEQYF. The CDR3, as DNA: TGTGCCAGCAGCACTTCCAGGGGACTAGATTACGAGCAGTACTTC.

The genes are TRBV7-2 and TRBJ2-1, with D unresolved. In germline, CDR1 is SGHTA, CDR2 FQGNSA. The length of the CDR3 is 13 residues. V was trimmed by 1 base and J by 0 bases, leaving 1 base between them. CDR3 sequence reads: CASSLGSYNEQFF. CDR3 in DNA: TGTGCCAGCAGCTTAGGCTCCTACAATGAGCAGTTCTTC.

This clone occurred a few times. CDR3 bases: TGTGCCAGCAGGGATAACCGGGACATACATGGCTACACCTTC. Translated, it gives CASRDNRDIHGYTF. V gene TRBV2 combines with J gene TRBJ1-2, with D perhaps matching TRBD1 (6 bases). V lost 6 bases, J lost 6 bases, and 17 bases lay in between. The V gene's germline CDR1 is SNHLY and CDR2 FYNNEI. The CDR3 is 14 residues long. Filled out from reference TRBV2 and TRBJ1-2, the complete variable domain reads EPEVTQTPSHQVTQMGQEVILRCVPISNHLYFYWYRQILGQKVEFLVSFYNNEISEKSEIFDDQFSVERPDGSNFTLKIRSTKLEDSAMYFCASRDNRDIHGYTFGSGTRLTVV.

The genes are TRBV29-1 and TRBJ1-1; D remains unclear. The length of the CDR3 is 15 residues. CDR1 SQVTM and CDR2 ANQGSEA come from the germline V gene. The V end was cut by 0 bases, the J end by 0 bases, with 11 bases between. The CDR3 sequence is CSVEDLSQLNTEAFF. DNA for the CDR3: TGCAGCGTTGAAGATCTGTCACAGCTGAACACTGAAGCTTTCTTT.